Each of the 24 T cell receptor beta chains below was sequenced from the same sample in a study of CD8+ T cells in alopecia areata. RNA extraction and reverse transcription yielded cDNA as sequencing template. The repertoire was sequenced with immunoSEQ multiplex PCR; TCRdb's copy has only in-frame clones and lacks some. The sample lists some 220,000 clones, roughly 56% seen once, with roughly 1.4% in the top ten. Treatment described: oral pan-JAK inhibitor, 5-10 mg twice daily. Here the sequenced sample was CD4+ T cells sorted from blood, taken at week 4, from a patient treated with tofacitinib. The receptors were gathered from a human donor with alopecia areata.

This chain links TRBV2 with TRBJ1-5, with D possibly matching TRBD1 (6 bases). Trimming pared 1 base from V and 4 bases from J, leaving 8 bases between. Germline loops: CDR1 SNHLY, CDR2 FYNNEI. CDR3 length: 14 amino acids. CDR3 DNA sequence: TGTGCCAGCAGTGAAGTGACAGGAAATCAGCCCCAGCATTTT. This gives the protein CASSEVTGNQPQHF.

This clone has a handful of counts. The rearrangement links TRBV5-1 to TRBJ2-2; D not certain. V was cut by 0 bases and J by 4 bases, with 10 bases left in between. The CDR3 totals 15 residues. CDR1 is SGHRS, CDR2 YFSETQ, per germline. CDR3 in DNA: TGCGCCAGCAGCTTGGACGAGCCGGGCACCGGGGAGCTGTTTTTT. Amino acids: CASSLDEPGTGELFF. Complete variable domain (other parts from reference TRBV5-1 and TRBJ2-2): KAGVTQTPRYLIKTRGQQVTLSCSPISGHRSVSWYQQTPGQGLQFLFEYFSETQRNKGNFPGRFSGRQFSNSRSEMNVSTLELGDSALYLCASSLDEPGTGELFFGEGSRLTVL.

The chain recombines TRBV2 with TRBJ1-1, with D possibly being TRBD1 (5 bases). Germline CDR1 SNHLY, CDR2 FYNNEI. Deletions cut 6 bases from V and 3 bases from J, with 14 bases between. The CDR3 totals 14 residues. In DNA, the CDR3 is TGTGCCAGCAGCCTTAAAGGACACTACACTGAAGCTTTCTTT. Translation: CASSLKGHYTEAFF.

The genes are TRBV10-2 and TRBJ1-2; 8 bases map to TRBD1. The CDR3 consists of 15 residues. J was trimmed by 4 bases and V by 2 bases; bases with no gene match: 6. CDR1 WSHSY and CDR2 SAAADI come from the germline V gene. The CDR3 DNA reads TGCGCCAGCAGTGAGCCCGGACAGGGAGGCTATGGCTACACCTTC. Translating it yields CASSEPGQGGYGYTF.

The chain recombines TRBV29-1 with TRBJ2-7; D may correspond to TRBD1 or TRBD2 (5 bases each). V was shortened by 1 base and J by 7 bases, with 11 bases between the two germline ends. The length of the CDR3 is 12 residues. Germline values: CDR1 SQVTM, CDR2 ANQGSEA. The CDR3 DNA follows: TGCAGCGTTGAAGGTGGGGGTAGGGAGCAGTACTTC. Its protein is CSVEGGGREQYF.

This clone was seen a few times. CDR3 sequence: CASSSRDRRGYTF. The CDR3 DNA follows: TGTGCCAGCAGCTCCCGGGACCGAAGAGGCTACACCTTC. V is TRBV7-2 and J is TRBJ1-2, with a possible D match to TRBD1 (5 bases). V lost 4 bases and J 8 bases, leaving 14 bases between the germline ends. CDR1 and CDR2 (germline): SGHTA, FQGNSA. This CDR3 region has 13 residues.

This clone was observed a few times. J is TRBJ1-1 and V is TRBV7-2; no firm D call. V shed 1 base and J shed 4 bases, with 13 bases lying between them. The CDR3 sequence is 15 residues long. In germline, CDR1 is SGHTA, CDR2 FQGNSA. CDR3 loop: CASSLEIRLGTEAFF. In DNA, the CDR3 is TGTGCCAGCAGCTTAGAGATCCGACTAGGCACTGAAGCTTTCTTT.

The V call is TRBV30, the J call TRBJ1-1, with TRBD1 matching 10 bases. The J segment lost 3 bases and the V segment lost 2 bases, leaving 6 bases of the junction unmatched. This CDR3 has 15 amino acids. Germline V lookup: CDR1 GTSNPN, CDR2 SVGIG (reference sequence). CDR3 in DNA: TGTGCCTGGAGTAAATGGGACAGGGGTGACACTGAAGCTTTCTTT. This gives the protein CAWSKWDRGDTEAFF. Combining the CDR3 with reference TRBV30 and TRBJ1-1 gives the whole variable domain SQTIHQWPATLVQPVGSPLSLECTVEGTSNPNLYWYRQAAGRGLQLLFYSVGIGQISSEVPQNLSASRPQDRQFILSSKKLLLSDSGFYLCAWSKWDRGDTEAFFGQGTRLTVV.

In its sample, this clone was seen a few times. This CDR3 is CASSQVMQLTGELFF. The CDR3 nucleotides are TGCGCCAGCAGCCAAGTCATGCAGCTGACCGGGGAGCTGTTTTTT. This chain uses TRBV4-3 with TRBJ2-2; D gene ambiguous. Trimming removed 1 base from V and 5 bases from J, with 11 bases in between. Germline values: CDR1 LGHNA, CDR2 YSLEER. The CDR3 runs 15 residues.

The chain carries TRBV2 and TRBJ1-2; 7 bases fit TRBD1. The germline CDR1 and CDR2 sequences are SNHLY and FYNNEI. The J segment lost 8 bases and the V segment lost 5 bases, leaving 11 bases of the junction unmatched. The CDR3 has 14 amino acids. CDR3 nucleotides: TGTGCCAGCAGTCCGGGACAGAGGAACCGGGGCTACACCTTC. Translated: CASSPGQRNRGYTF.

The sample holds a few counts of this clone. The junction shows a germline mismatch at one end, possibly a read error. The CDR3 here is CASSFTGLPPNF. The CDR3 DNA sequence: TGTGCCAGCAGCTTCACAGGACTCCCTCCGAACTTT. This chain joins TRBV11-2 and TRBJ2-3; D possibly uses TRBD1 or TRBD2 (5 bases each). The CDR3 has 12 residues. In germline, CDR1 is SGHAT, CDR2 FQNNGV.

The rearrangement uses TRBV5-4 and TRBJ2-1; D gene uncertain. From germline, CDR1 is SGHNT and CDR2 YYREEE (reference sequence). The CDR3 is made up of 14 amino acids. V was cut by 0 bases and J by 0 bases, with 4 bases left in between. CDR3 DNA: TGTGCCAGCAGCTTGGCTAGCTCCTACAATGAGCAGTTCTTC. The encoded protein is CASSLASSYNEQFF.

This rearrangement joins TRBV2 to TRBJ1-5; D remains ambiguous. The germline V and J ends were trimmed by 3 bases and 1 base, with 7 bases remaining between them. CDR3 size: 14 residues. CDR1 SNHLY and CDR2 FYNNEI come from the germline V gene. CDR3 sequence: CASSEPPSNQPQHF. The CDR3 DNA sequence: TGTGCCAGCAGTGAGCCCCCCAGCAATCAGCCCCAGCATTTT.

V is TRBV29-1 and J is TRBJ1-1; D remains unclear. Trimming pared 7 bases from V and 1 base from J, leaving 10 bases between. Germline V lookup: CDR1 SQVTM, CDR2 ANQGSEA. This CDR3 region has 12 residues. The CDR3 DNA follows: TGCAGCGCAGGACGGCAGAACACTGAAGCTTTCTTT. Protein sequence: CSAGRQNTEAFF. The variable domain in full, completed from reference TRBV29-1 and TRBJ1-1, reads SAVISQKPSRDICQRGTSLTIQCQVDSQVTMMFWYRQQPGQSLTLIATANQGSEATYESGFVIDKFPISRPNLTFSTLTVSNMSPEDSSIYLCSAGRQNTEAFFGQGTRLTVV.

This clone was seen a handful of times. The rearrangement joins TRBV18 to TRBJ2-5, with 7 bases fitting TRBD1. This CDR3 spans 15 amino acids. In germline, CDR1 is KGHSH, CDR2 LQKENI. V dropped 1 base and J dropped 3; count of bases not matched to a gene: 5. The CDR3 region has the DNA TGTGCCAGCTCACCACGTTCGGGGACAGAAGAGACCCAGTACTTC. Translating gives CASSPRSGTEETQYF.

This sequence joins TRBV6-6 and TRBJ1-1, with no clear D. Trimming removed 6 bases at V and 12 bases at J, with 11 bases between. This CDR3 has 10 residues. Germline CDR1 is MNHNY and CDR2 is SVGAGI (reference sequence). CDR3 nucleotide sequence: TGTGCCAGCAGCTACACGGAATCTTTCTTT. Amino acid sequence: CASSYTESFF.

The chain couples TRBV2 to TRBJ2-7; D not certain. CDR1 is SNHLY and CDR2 is FYNNEI in the germline V gene. CDR3 length: 12 amino acids. Trimming took off 6 bases at V and 3 bases at J, with 9 bases between the two ends. This chain's CDR3 is CASSNDIYEQYF. CDR3 nucleotides: TGTGCCAGCAGCAACGACATCTACGAGCAGTACTTC.

V gene TRBV7-3 combines with J gene TRBJ2-3; tentative D call: TRBD1 (6 bases). Germline V gene data show CDR1 as SGHTA and CDR2 as FQGTGA. This CDR3 is 14 amino acids long. Trimming stripped 2 bases from V and 4 bases from J, with 10 bases between. Written as DNA, the CDR3 is TGTGCCAGCAGCTTATCCAGGGGTGCAGATACGCAGTATTTT. The encoded protein is CASSLSRGADTQYF. The full variable domain, with the rest looked up from reference TRBV7-3 and TRBJ2-3, is GAGVSQTPSNKVTEKGKYVELRCDPISGHTALYWYRQSLGQGPEFLIYFQGTGAADDSGLPNDRFFAVRPEGSVSTLKIQRTERGDSAVYLCASSLSRGADTQYFGPGTRLTVL.

In this sample, this clone turned up a few times. The CDR3 here is CASGTGTVASQPQHF. Written as DNA, the CDR3 is TGTGCCAGCGGAACCGGGACAGTCGCGAGTCAGCCCCAGCATTTT. The chain has TRBV27 and TRBJ1-5; 7 bases fit TRBD1. V gave up 8 bases and J gave up 6 bases; unmatched junction bases: 13. Germline values: CDR1 MNHEY, CDR2 SMNVEV (reference sequence). This CDR3 is 15 amino acids long.

The chain recombines TRBV18 with TRBJ1-5; unclear D gene. Between the trimmed V and J ends, which lost 2 bases and 1 base, there was a span of 6 bases. Per the germline V gene, CDR1 is KGHSH and CDR2 is LQKENI. CDR3 length: 14 residues. CDR3 in amino acids: CASSPDVSNQPQHF. The CDR3 DNA reads TGTGCCAGCTCACCAGACGTGAGCAATCAGCCCCAGCATTTT. Based on the CDR3 plus reference TRBV18 and TRBJ1-5, the full variable domain is NAGVMQNPRHLVRRRGQEARLRCSPMKGHSHVYWYRQLPEEGLKFMVYLQKENIIDESGMPKERFSAEFPKEGPSILRIQQVVRGDSAAYFCASSPDVSNQPQHFGDGTRLSIL.

The J gene is TRBJ1-2, the V gene TRBV2; D gene ambiguous. Trimming took 8 bases from V and 2 from J, leaving 12 bases between them. This CDR3 comprises 13 residues. Germline CDR1 is SNHLY and CDR2 is FYNNEI. CDR3 region: CASYTGLNYGYTF. In nucleotides, the CDR3 is TGTGCCAGCTACACCGGCCTAAACTATGGCTACACCTTC.

This clone was observed a few times. The CDR3 reads CSVGDGYTF. Written as DNA, the CDR3 is TGCAGTGTGGGGGATGGCTACACCTTC. The chain joins TRBV20-1 to TRBJ1-2; D is possibly TRBD1 (5 bases). The germline V gene has CDR1 DFQATT and CDR2 SNEGSKA (reference sequence). V was cut by 7 bases and J by 6 bases, with 6 bases left in between. There are 9 residues in the CDR3.

The gene calls are TRBV30 and TRBJ1-4; D is unresolved. V was trimmed by 0 bases and J by 4 bases, leaving 9 bases between them. This CDR3 region has 14 residues. Germline CDR1 reads GTSNPN; CDR2 reads SVGIG (reference sequence). CDR3 DNA sequence: TGTGCCTGGAGTGTACTACAGCTTAATGAAAAACTGTTTTTT. It is translated as CAWSVLQLNEKLFF.

This clone showed up just a few times. The chain combines TRBV29-1 with TRBJ2-3, with no clear D. V lost 1 base to trimming and J lost 5 bases, with 10 bases between them. Looked up from germline, CDR1 is SQVTM and CDR2 is ANQGSEA. This CDR3 comprises 13 residues. The CDR3 loop is CSVEGLKGDTQYF. CDR3 DNA sequence: TGCAGCGTTGAAGGACTTAAGGGAGATACGCAGTATTTT.